A single sample is the source of the 5 T cell receptor beta chains below, sequenced in a study of blood T cell repertoires in COVID-19. Generated by immunoSEQ multiplex PCR, the TCRdb table keeps only in-frame clones and is missing some. The sample has around 29,000 clones; roughly two thirds are singletons. The sample comprised peripheral blood. All receptors derive from a human donor in a cohort sampled during active COVID-19.

The chain links TRBV2 to TRBJ2-1; 7 bases agree with TRBD1. Germline loops: CDR1 SNHLY, CDR2 FYNNEI. The junction had 4 bases not matched to a gene; V was cut back by 8 bases and J by 0 bases. The CDR3 is 14 amino acids. In nucleotides, the CDR3 is TGTGCCAGCCGACGGGACAGCTCCTACAATGAGCAGTTCTTC. Protein: CASRRDSSYNEQFF.

This clone has a count of ten or more. The rearrangement joins TRBV7-9 to TRBJ1-1, with a tentative D call TRBD1 (5 bases). Germline CDR1 reads SEHNR; CDR2 reads FQNEAQ (reference sequence). The CDR3 is made up of 13 amino acids. This chain's CDR3 is CAILQVNGEEAFF. Written as DNA, the CDR3 is TGTGCTATCCTACAGGTGAACGGCGAGGAAGCTTTCTTT.

The rearrangement links TRBV9 to TRBJ1-2; TRBD1 aligns across 10 bases. Germline V CDR1 and CDR2: SGDLS, YYNGEE. The CDR3 runs 16 residues. Trimming at V came to 0 bases and at J to 4 bases, leaving 6 bases not matched to a gene. Written as DNA, the CDR3 is TGTGCCAGCAGCGTAGGAGGACAGGGGGTCGTCTATGGCTACACCTTC. Its translation is CASSVGGQGVVYGYTF.

This clone occurred many times. V is TRBV9 and J is TRBJ2-7; D gene ambiguous. The CDR3 is 16 amino acids. Germline-derived CDR1 and CDR2 are SGDLS and YYNGEE. Trimming removed 0 bases from V and 0 bases from J, with 13 bases in between. The CDR3 is CASSVGGGESSYEQYF. CDR3 nucleotide sequence: TGTGCCAGCAGCGTAGGTGGCGGAGAAAGCTCCTACGAGCAGTACTTC.

V is TRBV6-2 or TRBV6-3 and J is TRBJ2-2; 7 positions agree with TRBD1. With V trimmed by 0 bases and J by 6 bases, 4 bases remained unmatched. The CDR3 length is 15 residues. CDR1 is MNHEY and CDR2 is SVGEGT in the germline V gene. The CDR3 loop is CASSYSSQGAGELFF. The CDR3 nucleotides are TGTGCCAGCAGTTACTCTTCCCAGGGGGCCGGGGAGCTGTTTTTT.